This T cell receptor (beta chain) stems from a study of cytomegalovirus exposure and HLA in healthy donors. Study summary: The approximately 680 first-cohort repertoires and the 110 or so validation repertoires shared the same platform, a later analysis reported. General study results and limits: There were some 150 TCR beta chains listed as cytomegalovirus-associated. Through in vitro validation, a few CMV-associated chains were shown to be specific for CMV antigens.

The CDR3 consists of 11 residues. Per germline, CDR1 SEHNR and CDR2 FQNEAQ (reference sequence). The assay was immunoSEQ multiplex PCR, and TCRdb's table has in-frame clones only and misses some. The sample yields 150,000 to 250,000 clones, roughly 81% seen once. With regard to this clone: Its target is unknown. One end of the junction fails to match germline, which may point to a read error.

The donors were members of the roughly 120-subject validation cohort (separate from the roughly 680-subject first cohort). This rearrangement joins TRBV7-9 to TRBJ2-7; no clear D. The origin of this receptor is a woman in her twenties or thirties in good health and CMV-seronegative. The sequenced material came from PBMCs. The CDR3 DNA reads TGTGCCAGCAGTTTAGTCGGCGAGCAGTACTTC. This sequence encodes CASSLVGEQYF.